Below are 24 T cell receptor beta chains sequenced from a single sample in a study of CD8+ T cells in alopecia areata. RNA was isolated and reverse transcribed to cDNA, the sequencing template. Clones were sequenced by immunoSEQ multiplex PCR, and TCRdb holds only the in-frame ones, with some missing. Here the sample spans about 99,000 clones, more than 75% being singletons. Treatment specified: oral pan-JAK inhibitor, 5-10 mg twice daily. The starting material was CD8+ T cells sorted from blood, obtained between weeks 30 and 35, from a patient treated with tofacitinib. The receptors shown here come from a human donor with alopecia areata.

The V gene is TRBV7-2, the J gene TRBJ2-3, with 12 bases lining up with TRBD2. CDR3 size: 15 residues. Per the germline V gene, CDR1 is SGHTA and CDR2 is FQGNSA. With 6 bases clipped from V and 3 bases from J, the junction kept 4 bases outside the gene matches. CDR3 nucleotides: TGTGCCAGCAGTTGGACTAGCGGGGAGACAGATACGCAGTATTTT. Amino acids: CASSWTSGETDTQYF.

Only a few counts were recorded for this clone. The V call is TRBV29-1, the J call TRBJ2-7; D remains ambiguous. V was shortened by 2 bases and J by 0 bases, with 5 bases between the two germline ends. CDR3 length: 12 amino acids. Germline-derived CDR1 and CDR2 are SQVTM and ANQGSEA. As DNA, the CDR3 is TGCAGCGTTGAACAGGACTCCTACGAGCAGTACTTC. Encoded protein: CSVEQDSYEQYF.

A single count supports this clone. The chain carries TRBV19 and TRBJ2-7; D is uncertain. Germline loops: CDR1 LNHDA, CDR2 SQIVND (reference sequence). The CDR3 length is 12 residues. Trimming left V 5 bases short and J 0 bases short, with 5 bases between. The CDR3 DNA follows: TGTGCCAGTAGTCGCCCCTCCTACGAGCAGTACTTC. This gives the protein CASSRPSYEQYF. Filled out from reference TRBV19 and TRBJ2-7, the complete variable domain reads DGGITQSPKYLFRKEGQNVTLSCEQNLNHDAMYWYRQDPGQGLRLIYYSQIVNDFQKGDIAEGYSVSREKKESFPLTVTSAQKNPTAFYLCASSRPSYEQYFGPGTRLTVT.

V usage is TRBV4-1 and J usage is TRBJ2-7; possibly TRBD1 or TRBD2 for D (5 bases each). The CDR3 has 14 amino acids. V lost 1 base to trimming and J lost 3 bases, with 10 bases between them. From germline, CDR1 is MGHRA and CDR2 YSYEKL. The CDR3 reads CASSQVGVFYEQYF. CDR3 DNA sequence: TGCGCCAGCAGCCAAGTGGGGGTCTTCTACGAGCAGTACTTC.

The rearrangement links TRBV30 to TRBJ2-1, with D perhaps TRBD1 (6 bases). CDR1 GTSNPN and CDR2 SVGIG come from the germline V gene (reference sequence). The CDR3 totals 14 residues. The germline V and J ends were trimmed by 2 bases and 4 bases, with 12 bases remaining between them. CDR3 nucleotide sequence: TGTGCCTGGAGTTTGGGACAATCATACAATGAGCAGTTCTTC. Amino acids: CAWSLGQSYNEQFF.

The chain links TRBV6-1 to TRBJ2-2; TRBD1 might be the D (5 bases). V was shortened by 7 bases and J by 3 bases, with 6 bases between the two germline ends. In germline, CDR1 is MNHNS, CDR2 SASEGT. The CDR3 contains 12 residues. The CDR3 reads CASIGDTGELFF. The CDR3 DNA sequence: TGTGCCAGCATAGGGGACACCGGGGAGCTGTTTTTT.

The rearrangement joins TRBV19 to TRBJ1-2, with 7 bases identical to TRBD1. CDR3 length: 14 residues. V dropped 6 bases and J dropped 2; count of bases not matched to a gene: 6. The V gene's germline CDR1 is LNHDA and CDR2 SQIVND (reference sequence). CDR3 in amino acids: CASRGDSLNYGYTF. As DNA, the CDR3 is TGTGCCAGTAGGGGGGACAGCCTCAACTATGGCTACACCTTC.

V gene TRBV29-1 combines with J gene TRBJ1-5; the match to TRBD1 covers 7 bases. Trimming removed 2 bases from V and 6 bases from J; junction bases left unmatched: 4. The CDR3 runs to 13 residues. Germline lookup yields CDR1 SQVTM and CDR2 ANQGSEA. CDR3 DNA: TGCAGCGTTGAACAGGGGGACGGTCAGCCCCAGCATTTT. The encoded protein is CSVEQGDGQPQHF. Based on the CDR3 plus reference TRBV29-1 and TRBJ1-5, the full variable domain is SAVISQKPSRDICQRGTSLTIQCQVDSQVTMMFWYRQQPGQSLTLIATANQGSEATYESGFVIDKFPISRPNLTFSTLTVSNMSPEDSSIYLCSVEQGDGQPQHFGDGTRLSIL.

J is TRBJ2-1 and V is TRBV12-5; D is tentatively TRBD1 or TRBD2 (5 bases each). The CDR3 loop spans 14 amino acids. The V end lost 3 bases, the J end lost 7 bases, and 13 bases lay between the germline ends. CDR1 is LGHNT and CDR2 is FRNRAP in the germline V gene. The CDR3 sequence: CASGFGDPVNEQFF. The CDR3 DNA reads TGTGCTAGTGGTTTCGGGGACCCGGTTAATGAGCAGTTCTTC.

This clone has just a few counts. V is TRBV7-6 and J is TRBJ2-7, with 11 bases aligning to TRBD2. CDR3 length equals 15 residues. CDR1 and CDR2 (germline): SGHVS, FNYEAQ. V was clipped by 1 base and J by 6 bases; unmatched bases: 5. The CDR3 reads CASSLGGLAVGEQYF. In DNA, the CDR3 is TGTGCCAGCAGCTTAGGGGGACTAGCGGTAGGCGAGCAGTACTTC.

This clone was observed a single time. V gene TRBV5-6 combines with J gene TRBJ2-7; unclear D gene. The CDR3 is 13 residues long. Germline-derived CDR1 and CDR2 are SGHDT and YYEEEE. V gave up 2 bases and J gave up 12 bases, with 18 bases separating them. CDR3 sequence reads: CASSFGSVELGYF. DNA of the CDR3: TGTGCCAGCAGCTTCGGGTCAGTGGAGCTTGGGTACTTC.

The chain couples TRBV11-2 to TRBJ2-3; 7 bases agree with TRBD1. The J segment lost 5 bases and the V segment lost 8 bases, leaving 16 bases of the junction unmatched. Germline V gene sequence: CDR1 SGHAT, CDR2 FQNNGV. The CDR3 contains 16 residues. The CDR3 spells CASLDSHRGLGDTQYF. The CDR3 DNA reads TGTGCCAGCCTTGATTCACACAGGGGATTGGGAGATACGCAGTATTTT.

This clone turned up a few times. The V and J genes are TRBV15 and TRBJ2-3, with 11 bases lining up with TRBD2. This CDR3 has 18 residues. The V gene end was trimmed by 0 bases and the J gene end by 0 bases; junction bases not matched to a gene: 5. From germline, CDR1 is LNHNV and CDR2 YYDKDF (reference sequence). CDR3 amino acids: CATSRDATSGGSTDTQYF. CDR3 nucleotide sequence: TGTGCCACCAGCAGAGATGCTACTAGCGGGGGTAGCACAGATACGCAGTATTTT.

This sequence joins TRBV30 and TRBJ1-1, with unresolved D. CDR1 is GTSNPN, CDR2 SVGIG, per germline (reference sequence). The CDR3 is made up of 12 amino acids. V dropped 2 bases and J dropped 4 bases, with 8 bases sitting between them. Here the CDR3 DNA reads TGTGCCTGGAGTTTTGGTACCACTGAAGCTTTCTTT. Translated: CAWSFGTTEAFF.

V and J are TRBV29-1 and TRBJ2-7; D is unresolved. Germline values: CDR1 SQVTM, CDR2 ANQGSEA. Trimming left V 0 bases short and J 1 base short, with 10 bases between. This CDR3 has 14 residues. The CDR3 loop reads CSVEDQDDSYEQYF. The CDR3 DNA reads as TGCAGCGTTGAAGATCAGGACGATTCCTACGAGCAGTACTTC.

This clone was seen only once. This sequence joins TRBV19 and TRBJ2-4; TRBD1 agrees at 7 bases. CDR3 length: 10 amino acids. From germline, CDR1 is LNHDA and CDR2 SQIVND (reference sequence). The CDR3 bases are TGTGGTACAGGGGCCGGCATTCAGTACTTC. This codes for CGTGAGIQYF.

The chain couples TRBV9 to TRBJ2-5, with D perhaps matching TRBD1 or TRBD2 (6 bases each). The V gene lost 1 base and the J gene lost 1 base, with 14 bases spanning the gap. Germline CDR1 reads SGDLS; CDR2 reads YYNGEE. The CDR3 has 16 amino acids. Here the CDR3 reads CASSVSRGVRQETQYF. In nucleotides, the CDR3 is TGTGCCAGCAGCGTATCAAGGGGGGTCCGCCAAGAGACCCAGTACTTC.

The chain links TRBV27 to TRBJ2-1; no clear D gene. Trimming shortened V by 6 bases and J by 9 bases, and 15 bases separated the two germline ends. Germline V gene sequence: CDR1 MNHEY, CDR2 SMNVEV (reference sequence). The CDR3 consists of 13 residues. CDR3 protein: CASSPTVRGEQFF. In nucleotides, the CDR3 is TGTGCCAGCAGCCCGACGGTCAGAGGTGAGCAGTTCTTC.

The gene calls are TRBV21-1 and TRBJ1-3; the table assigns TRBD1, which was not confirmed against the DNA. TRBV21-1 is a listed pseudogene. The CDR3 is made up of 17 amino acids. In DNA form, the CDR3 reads TGTGCCAGCAGCAAAACAGGTACGACGGCCGCTGGAAACACCATATATTTT. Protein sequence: CASSKTGTTAAGNTIYF.

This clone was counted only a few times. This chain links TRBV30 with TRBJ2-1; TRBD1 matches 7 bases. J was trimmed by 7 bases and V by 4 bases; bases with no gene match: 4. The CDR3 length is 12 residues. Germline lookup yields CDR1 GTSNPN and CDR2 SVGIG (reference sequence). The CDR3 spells CAWKGDSNEQFF. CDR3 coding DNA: TGTGCCTGGAAAGGGGACAGTAATGAGCAGTTCTTC.

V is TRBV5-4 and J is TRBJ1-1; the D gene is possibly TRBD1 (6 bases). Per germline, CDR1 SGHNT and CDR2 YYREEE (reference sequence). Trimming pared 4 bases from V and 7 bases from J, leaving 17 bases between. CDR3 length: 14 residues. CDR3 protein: CASSTEQGWGEAFF. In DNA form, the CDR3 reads TGTGCCAGCAGCACGGAACAGGGTTGGGGTGAAGCTTTCTTT.

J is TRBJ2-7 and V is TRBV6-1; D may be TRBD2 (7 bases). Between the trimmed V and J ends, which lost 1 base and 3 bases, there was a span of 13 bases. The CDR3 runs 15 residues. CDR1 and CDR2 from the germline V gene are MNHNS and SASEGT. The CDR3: CASSEGGGHVYEQYF. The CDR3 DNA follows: TGTGCCAGCAGTGAAGGGGGGGGACACGTCTACGAGCAGTACTTC.

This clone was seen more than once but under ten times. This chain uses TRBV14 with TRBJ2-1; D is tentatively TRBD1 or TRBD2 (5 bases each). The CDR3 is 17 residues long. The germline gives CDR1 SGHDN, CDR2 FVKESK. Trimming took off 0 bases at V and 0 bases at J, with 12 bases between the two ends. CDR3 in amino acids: CASSQDEGLSSYNEQFF. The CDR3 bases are TGTGCCAGCAGCCAAGATGAGGGGTTAAGCTCCTACAATGAGCAGTTCTTC.

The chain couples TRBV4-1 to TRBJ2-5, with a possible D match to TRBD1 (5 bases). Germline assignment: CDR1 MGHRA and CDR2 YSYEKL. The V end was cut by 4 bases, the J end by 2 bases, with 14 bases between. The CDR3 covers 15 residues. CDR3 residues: CASSPTVREQETQYF. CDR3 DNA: TGCGCCAGCAGCCCCACCGTCAGGGAACAAGAGACCCAGTACTTC.